A selection of T cell receptor beta chains follows, all from one sample in a study of vaccination and CD4 T cells after COVID-19. TCRdb passed the PCR reads through MiXCR, listing each CDR3 protein once. The data contain approximately 19,000 distinct CDR3 sequences, less than 80% of them singletons. The sequences come from CD4+ T cells from blood, collected before SARS-CoV-2 vaccination. These receptors all come from a human donor who had recovered from COVID-19. Each CDR3 is given with its conserved first and last residue. Each record gives: CDR3 protein, clone size, J gene, V gene. Clone size is shown for a subset of rows, as once, few, many or a class of expanded clone.

CASQGGSWHEQFF,.,TRBJ2-1,TRBV2
CSARDMGGGAETQYF,.,TRBJ2-5,TRBV20-1
CSARETAVMNTEAFF,.,TRBJ1-1,TRBV20-1
CASSLKARAWFTTEAFF,.,TRBJ1-1,TRBV7-2
CASSEGTVSNYGYTF,.,TRBJ1-2,TRBV6-1
CASSPGTSFYEQYF,.,TRBJ2-7,TRBV7-9
CASSLQGMNTEAFF,few,TRBJ1-1,TRBV7-3
CSARDASGSYYLENQPQHF,.,TRBJ1-5,TRBV20-1
CASVDPGLNQPQHF,.,TRBJ1-5,TRBV6-2/TRBV6-3
CASTLNRQGAHEQYF,.,TRBJ2-7,TRBV6-1
CASSRLAGEGDTQYF,.,TRBJ2-3,TRBV19
CASSPTVGQPQHF,few,TRBJ1-5,TRBV6-1
CASNRNQYSNQPQHF,.,TRBJ1-5,TRBV2
CAIGPGQGGLIYEQYF,.,TRBJ2-7,TRBV10-3
CASRVNSNQPQHF,.,TRBJ1-5,TRBV6-1
CASSRGTDRGQETQYF,.,TRBJ2-5,TRBV5-4
CAISGTADREQFF,.,TRBJ2-1,TRBV10-3
CASSLGGLQPQHF,.,TRBJ1-5,TRBV7-9
CSALDRGRQPQHF,few,TRBJ1-5,TRBV20-1
CASSLGDFPDYEQYF,few,TRBJ2-7,TRBV7-9
CASSQGVRGNTIYF,.,TRBJ1-3,TRBV7-2
CSAKEGARDTQYF,.,TRBJ2-3,TRBV20-1
CASSGRSDDEKLFF,.,TRBJ1-4,TRBV7-8
CASSRYLPGQAWRF,.,TRBJ2-7,TRBV7-2
CASNKPGTSGYEQYF,.,TRBJ2-7,TRBV6-1
CASKRELNNSPLHF,.,TRBJ1-6,TRBV6-1
CASSLGRASYEQYF,.,TRBJ2-7,TRBV5-6
CSAAAGQGRETQYF,few,TRBJ2-5,TRBV20-1